Shown below are 30 T cell receptor beta chains from a single sample sequenced in a study of blood T cell repertoires in COVID-19. The repertoire was sequenced with immunoSEQ multiplex PCR; TCRdb's copy has only in-frame clones and lacks some. The table includes 250,000 to 300,000 clones, 85% to 90% detected once. Sample: PBMCs or T cells enriched from blood (not recorded which). The receptors were sampled from a man in his forties who had recovered from COVID-19.

The chain recombines TRBV19 with TRBJ1-3; 10 nucleotides match TRBD1. V lost 8 bases to trimming and J lost 2 bases; unmatched junction nucleotides: 15. Germline assignment: CDR1 LNHDA and CDR2 SQIVND (reference sequence). The CDR3 spans 18 residues. The CDR3 nucleotides read TGTGCCAGTGCCCCAAAACCGGGACAGGGGATAACTGGAAACACCATATATTTT. Protein: CASAPKPGQGITGNTIYF.

The chain combines TRBV7-9 with TRBJ2-7; D gene ambiguous. This CDR3 has 12 residues. The germline CDR1 and CDR2 sequences are SEHNR and FQNEAQ (reference sequence). V was cut by 7 bases and J by 3 bases, with 10 bases left in between. CDR3 residues: CASTNYLYEQYF. CDR3 DNA: TGTGCCAGCACAAACTACCTCTACGAGCAGTACTTC.

About this clone itself: Other DNA sequences from this sample encode an identical CDR3 as well. The V gene is TRBV12-3 or TRBV12-4, the J gene TRBJ2-7; the D is unclear. The ends were cut back, 5 bases at V and 0 bases at J, with 5 bases in the middle. There are 12 residues in the CDR3. The CDR3 sequence is CASSPDSYEQYF. The CDR3 nucleotides are TGTGCCAGCAGTCCAGACTCCTACGAGCAGTACTTC.

The CDR3 bases are TGCAGCGCTGGGCCAACTTCCCACACTGAAGCTTTCTTT. Translating gives CSAGPTSHTEAFF. The J gene is TRBJ1-1, the V gene TRBV29-1; D uncertain. Germline V gives CDR1 SQVTM, CDR2 ANQGSEA. Between the trimmed V and J ends, which lost 7 bases and 3 bases, there was a span of 15 bases. This CDR3 is built from 13 residues.

This rearrangement joins TRBV2 to TRBJ1-6; a weak D match, TRBD1 (6 bases). Trimming cost V 5 bases and J 10 bases, with 15 bases left between them. The germline CDR1 and CDR2 sequences are SNHLY and FYNNEI. CDR3 length: 14 residues. CDR3 bases: TGTGCCAGCAGTCCCCAGGACAGTTTCTCACCCCTCCACTTT. Translating gives CASSPQDSFSPLHF. The full variable domain, with the rest looked up from reference TRBV2 and TRBJ1-6, is EPEVTQTPSHQVTQMGQEVILRCVPISNHLYFYWYRQILGQKVEFLVSFYNNEISEKSEIFDDQFSVERPDGSNFTLKIRSTKLEDSAMYFCASSPQDSFSPLHFGNGTRLTVT.

The V gene is TRBV5-4, the J gene TRBJ2-2, with D tentatively TRBD1 (5 bases). CDR1 SGHNT and CDR2 YYREEE come from the germline V gene (reference sequence). The CDR3 spans 14 residues. V was pared by 6 bases and J by 3 bases, with 12 bases between. The CDR3 DNA reads TGTGCCAGCACACATCGACAGTACACCGGGGAGCTGTTTTTT. As protein: CASTHRQYTGELFF.

The chain has TRBV19 and TRBJ2-1; D may be TRBD2 (5 bases). The CDR3 spans 14 residues. Trimming took 8 bases from V and 0 from J, leaving 11 bases between them. Germline CDR1 and CDR2: LNHDA and SQIVND (reference sequence). CDR3 sequence (DNA): TGTGCCAGTCACCCGGGGAGCTCCTACAATGAGCAGTTCTTC. Its translation is CASHPGSSYNEQFF.

This clone was seen only a few times. The sample has other DNA sequences that encode this CDR3 too. The rearrangement uses TRBV12-3 or TRBV12-4 and TRBJ2-5, with a possible D match to TRBD2 (5 bases). The V and J ends lost 6 bases and 1 base respectively, with 9 bases between them. This CDR3 has 13 amino acids. The CDR3 loop is CASSPGLQETQYF. The CDR3 region has the DNA TGTGCCAGCAGCCCAGGACTCCAAGAGACCCAGTACTTC.

The chain recombines TRBV6-5 with TRBJ2-1; TRBD2 aligns across 7 bases. From germline, CDR1 is MNHEY and CDR2 SVGAGI. J was trimmed by 5 bases and V by 8 bases; bases with no gene match: 9. This CDR3 contains 14 residues. The DNA of the CDR3 is TGTGCCAGCGGATATTCCCGGGAGGACAATGAGCAGTTCTTC. The encoded protein is CASGYSREDNEQFF.

The chain recombines TRBV2 with TRBJ1-2; 7 nucleotides align to TRBD1. This CDR3 is built from 13 residues. The germline V gene encodes CDR1 SNHLY and CDR2 FYNNEI. V shed 5 bases, J shed 5 bases, and the junction held 5 bases outside the gene matches. In DNA form, the CDR3 reads TGTGCCAGCAGTTCGACAGGGTTGTATGGCTACACCTTC. Protein product: CASSSTGLYGYTF.

The rearrangement uses TRBV10-2 and TRBJ1-5; perhaps TRBD1 as D (6 bases). V was pared by 4 bases and J by 4 bases, with 17 bases between. Germline lookup yields CDR1 WSHSY and CDR2 SAAADI. CDR3 length: 16 residues. CDR3 protein: CASSVSGAGGNQPQHF. The CDR3 coding sequence is TGCGCCAGCAGTGTGTCGGGGGCAGGAGGAAATCAGCCCCAGCATTTT.

The chain is built from TRBV12-3 or TRBV12-4 and TRBJ2-7, with D possibly being TRBD2 (5 bases). The CDR3 covers 12 residues. V dropped 3 bases and J dropped 5 bases, with 8 bases sitting between them. The CDR3 loop is CASSLGRNEQYF. The CDR3 nucleotides read TGTGCCAGCAGTTTGGGGAGAAACGAGCAGTACTTC.

The chain uses TRBV5-6 and TRBJ2-2, with 8 bases lining up with TRBD1. Germline lookup yields CDR1 SGHDT and CDR2 YYEEEE. The ends lost 6 bases at V and 5 bases at J; junction bases unmatched: 6. This CDR3 comprises 14 residues. As DNA, the CDR3 is TGTGCCAGCAACCGGGACAGGCTAACCGGGGAGCTGTTTTTT. Translating gives CASNRDRLTGELFF. Filled out from reference TRBV5-6 and TRBJ2-2, the complete variable domain reads DAGVTQSPTHLIKTRGQQVTLRCSPKSGHDTVSWYQQALGQGPQFIFQYYEEEERQRGNFPDRFSGHQFPNYSSELNVNALLLGDSALYLCASNRDRLTGELFFGEGSRLTVL.

This clone was seen once. The gene calls are TRBV7-2 and TRBJ1-2; 9 bases map to TRBD1. Trimming removed 4 bases from V and 3 bases from J; junction bases left unmatched: 3. This CDR3 has 14 residues. From germline, CDR1 is SGHTA and CDR2 FQGNSA. DNA of the CDR3: TGTGCCAGCAGCTCCGGGACAGGGCACTATGGCTACACCTTC. Translated: CASSSGTGHYGYTF.

In DNA form, the CDR3 reads TGCGCCAGCAGCTTGGCCGACAGGAGGCGAAATTCACCCCTCCACTTT. Amino acid sequence: CASSLADRRRNSPLHF. The rearrangement uses TRBV5-1 and TRBJ1-6; the D gene is possibly TRBD1 (6 bases). V was cut by 0 bases and J by 7 bases, with 14 bases left in between. The germline gives CDR1 SGHRS, CDR2 YFSETQ. The CDR3 sequence is 16 residues long.

The rearrangement uses TRBV6-2 or TRBV6-3 and TRBJ1-1; D is ambiguous. Trimming stripped 7 bases from V and 1 base from J, with 16 bases between. This CDR3 spans 15 amino acids. Germline assignment: CDR1 MNHEY and CDR2 SVGEGT. CDR3 sequence: CASTPLRQENTEAFF. CDR3 nucleotides: TGTGCCAGCACCCCCCTTCGACAAGAGAACACTGAAGCTTTCTTT.

This clone was observed once. This chain joins TRBV11-2 and TRBJ1-4; the D is unclear. CDR3 length equals 15 residues. Germline CDR1 and CDR2: SGHAT and FQNNGV. V was pared by 5 bases and J by 4 bases, with 14 bases between. DNA of the CDR3: TGTGCCAGCAGCCCCCGAGGTTATCATAATGAAAAACTGTTTTTT. Protein sequence: CASSPRGYHNEKLFF. Together with reference TRBV11-2 and TRBJ1-4, the CDR3 gives the full variable domain: EAGVAQSPRYKIIEKRQSVAFWCNPISGHATLYWYQQILGQGPKLLIQFQNNGVVDDSQLPKDRFSAERLKGVDSTLKIQPAKLEDSAVYLCASSPRGYHNEKLFFGSGTQLSVL.

This chain connects TRBV4-3 to TRBJ1-2; the D gene is possibly TRBD1 (5 bases). The germline V gene encodes CDR1 LGHNA and CDR2 YSLEER. This CDR3 region has 17 residues. Trimming took 0 bases from V and 0 from J, leaving 14 bases between them. CDR3 coding DNA: TGCGCCAGCAGCCAAGAGTTAAGGACAAGAGCTAACTATGGCTACACCTTC. Its protein is CASSQELRTRANYGYTF.

V usage is TRBV5-1 and J usage is TRBJ1-5, with 9 bases identical to TRBD1. The CDR3 is made up of 16 amino acids. Trimming cost V 5 bases and J 4 bases; bases outside gene matches: 10. CDR1 is SGHRS, CDR2 YFSETQ, per germline. The CDR3: CASRPGTGYRNQPQHF. CDR3 nucleotide sequence: TGCGCCAGCAGACCCGGGACAGGGTACAGGAATCAGCCCCAGCATTTT.

V gene TRBV5-4 combines with J gene TRBJ2-1; 9 bases agree with TRBD2. Germline trimming cut 4 bases from V and 3 bases from J; bases unmatched to any gene: 5. This CDR3 is 15 amino acids long. Germline V gene data show CDR1 as SGHNT and CDR2 as YYREEE (reference sequence). The CDR3 nucleotides read TGTGCCAGCAGCCTGAGACTAGCGGACTACAATGAGCAGTTCTTC. Translating gives CASSLRLADYNEQFF.

The chain recombines TRBV18 with TRBJ2-1; 10 bases align to TRBD2. V shed 1 base, J shed 7 bases, and the junction held 1 base outside the gene matches. The CDR3 loop spans 14 amino acids. Germline CDR1 reads KGHSH; CDR2 reads LQKENI. The CDR3 sequence: CASSPLAGGNEQFF. The CDR3, as DNA: TGTGCCAGCTCACCACTAGCGGGAGGAAATGAGCAGTTCTTC.

The chain employs TRBV13 and TRBJ2-7, with TRBD1 identical over 12 bases. The germline gives CDR1 PRHDT, CDR2 FYEKMQ (reference sequence). The CDR3 covers 15 residues. The J segment lost 5 bases and the V segment lost 3 bases, leaving 5 bases of the junction unmatched. The CDR3 DNA reads as TGTGCCAGCAGCTTTGCGGGACAGGGGGCTCACGAGCAGTACTTC. Protein sequence: CASSFAGQGAHEQYF.

CDR3 sequence (DNA): TGTGCCAGCAGCTCCGCCGGGAGACGGGATTATGGCTACACCTTC. Translating gives CASSSAGRRDYGYTF. The V call is TRBV7-2, the J call TRBJ1-2; D call uncertain. Germline loops: CDR1 SGHTA, CDR2 FQGNSA. V was cut by 4 bases and J by 5 bases, with 17 bases left in between. The CDR3 covers 15 residues.

The chain is built from TRBV6-6 and TRBJ1-1, with D unresolved. V lost 3 bases and J 12 bases, leaving 14 bases between the germline ends. Germline V gene sequence: CDR1 MNHNY, CDR2 SVGAGI (reference sequence). This CDR3 is built from 12 residues. CDR3 sequence: CASSYSTGLTFF. CDR3 in DNA: TGTGCCAGCAGTTATTCAACGGGGTTAACTTTCTTT.

The chain has TRBV5-1 and TRBJ1-6; 7 nucleotides line up with TRBD1. The ends lost 4 bases at V and 3 bases at J; junction bases unmatched: 13. This CDR3 contains 18 residues. Germline values: CDR1 SGHRS, CDR2 YFSETQ. The CDR3 DNA is TGCGCCAGCAGCCCGTGGGGTCAGGGGGACTTCTATAATTCACCCCTCCACTTT. It translates to CASSPWGQGDFYNSPLHF.

This chain joins TRBV19 and TRBJ2-7; 12 bases are a match to TRBD2. The CDR3 covers 14 residues. V trimming: 8 bases; J trimming: 6 bases; junction bases outside the gene matches: 8. The germline V gene has CDR1 LNHDA and CDR2 SQIVND (reference sequence). The CDR3 DNA is TGTGCCAGTGAGTCTAGCGGGAGGGCGGGCGAGCAGTACTTC. As protein: CASESSGRAGEQYF.

This clone was found once. The chain links TRBV7-3 to TRBJ2-3, with 11 nucleotides matching TRBD2. CDR3 length equals 18 residues. Trimming removed 5 bases from V and 0 bases from J; junction bases left unmatched: 10. From germline, CDR1 is SGHTA and CDR2 FQGTGA. The CDR3 here is CASSTGLAELSSTDTQYF. CDR3 coding DNA: TGTGCCAGCAGCACGGGACTAGCGGAGCTCTCTAGCACAGATACGCAGTATTTT.

The chain recombines TRBV7-8 with TRBJ1-4, with 7 bases that match TRBD1. The junction had 6 bases not matched to a gene; V was cut back by 9 bases and J by 5 bases. Germline CDR1 and CDR2: SGHVS and FQNEAQ. CDR3 length: 13 residues. The CDR3 DNA reads TGTGCCAGGTCGGGACAGAAGAATGAAAAACTGTTTTTT. Its protein is CARSGQKNEKLFF.

The chain is built from TRBV3-1 (or the pseudogene TRBV3-2) and TRBJ2-2; 15 bases align to TRBD2. V lost 4 bases, J lost 5 bases, and 2 bases stayed unmatched. Germline assignment: CDR1 LGHDT and CDR2 YNNKEL (reference sequence). This CDR3 spans 16 amino acids. CDR3 bases: TGTGCCAGCAGCCCCGGGACTAGCGGGAGGACCGGGGAGCTGTTTTTT. It yields the protein CASSPGTSGRTGELFF.

The chain combines TRBV11-2 with TRBJ2-7; 10 positions agree with TRBD2. The CDR3 covers 15 residues. Germline-derived CDR1 and CDR2 are SGHAT and FQNNGV. Trimming took 0 bases from V and 2 from J; bases not matched to a gene: 1. The CDR3 DNA reads TGTGCCAGCAGCTTAGAGCTAGCGGGGGCCTACGAGCAGTACTTC. This encodes CASSLELAGAYEQYF.